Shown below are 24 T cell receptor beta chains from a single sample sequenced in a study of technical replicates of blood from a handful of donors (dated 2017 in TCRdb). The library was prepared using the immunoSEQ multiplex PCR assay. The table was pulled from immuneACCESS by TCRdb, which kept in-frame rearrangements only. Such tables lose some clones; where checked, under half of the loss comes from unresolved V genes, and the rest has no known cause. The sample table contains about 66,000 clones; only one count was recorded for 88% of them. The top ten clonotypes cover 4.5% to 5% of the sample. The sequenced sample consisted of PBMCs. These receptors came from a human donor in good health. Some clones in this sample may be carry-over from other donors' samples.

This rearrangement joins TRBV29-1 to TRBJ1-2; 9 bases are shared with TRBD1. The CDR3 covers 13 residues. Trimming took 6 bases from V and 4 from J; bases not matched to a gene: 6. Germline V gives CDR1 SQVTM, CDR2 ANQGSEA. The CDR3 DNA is TGCAGCGTGCCGGGACAGGGTGGCTATGGCTACACCTTC. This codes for CSVPGQGGYGYTF.

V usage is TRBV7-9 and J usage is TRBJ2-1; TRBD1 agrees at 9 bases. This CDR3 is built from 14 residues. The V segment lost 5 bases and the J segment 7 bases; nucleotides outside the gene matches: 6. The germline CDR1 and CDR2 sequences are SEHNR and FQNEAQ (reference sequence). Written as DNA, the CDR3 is TGTGCCAGCAGCCTAACTGGGACAGGGAATGAGCAGTTCTTC. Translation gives CASSLTGTGNEQFF.

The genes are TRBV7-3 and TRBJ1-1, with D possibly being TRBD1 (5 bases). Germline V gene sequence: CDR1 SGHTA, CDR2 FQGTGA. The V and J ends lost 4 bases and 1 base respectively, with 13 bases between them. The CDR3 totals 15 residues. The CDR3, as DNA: TGTGCCAGCAGCTCCACGGGCGGGGGGAACACTGAAGCTTTCTTT. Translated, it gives CASSSTGGGNTEAFF.

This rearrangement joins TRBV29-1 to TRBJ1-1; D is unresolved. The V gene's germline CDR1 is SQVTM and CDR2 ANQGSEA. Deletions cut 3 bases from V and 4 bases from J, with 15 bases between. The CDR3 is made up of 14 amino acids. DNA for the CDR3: TGCAGCGTTGACGGGCAGCGGCTGACCACTGAAGCTTTCTTT. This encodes CSVDGQRLTTEAFF.

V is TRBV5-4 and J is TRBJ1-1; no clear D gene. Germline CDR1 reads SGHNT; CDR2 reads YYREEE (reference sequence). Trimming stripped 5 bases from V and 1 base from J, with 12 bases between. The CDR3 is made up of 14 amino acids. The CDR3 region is CASRQQIQNTEAFF. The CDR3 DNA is TGTGCCAGCAGACAACAGATTCAGAACACTGAAGCTTTCTTT. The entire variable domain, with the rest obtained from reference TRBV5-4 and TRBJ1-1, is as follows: ETGVTQSPTHLIKTRGQQVTLRCSSQSGHNTVSWYQQALGQGPQFIFQYYREEENGRGNFPPRFSGLQFPNYSSELNVNALELDDSALYLCASRQQIQNTEAFFGQGTRLTVV.

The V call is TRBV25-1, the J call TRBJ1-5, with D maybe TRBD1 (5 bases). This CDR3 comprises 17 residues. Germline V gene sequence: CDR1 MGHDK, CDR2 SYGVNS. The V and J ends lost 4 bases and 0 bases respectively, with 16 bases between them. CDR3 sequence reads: CASSANGGEDSNQPQHF. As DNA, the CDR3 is TGTGCCAGCAGTGCGAATGGAGGGGAAGATAGCAATCAGCCCCAGCATTTT.

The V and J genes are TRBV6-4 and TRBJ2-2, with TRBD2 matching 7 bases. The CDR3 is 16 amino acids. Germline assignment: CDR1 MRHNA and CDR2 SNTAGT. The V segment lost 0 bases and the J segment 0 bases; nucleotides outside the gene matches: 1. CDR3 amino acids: CASSDSGGANTGELFF. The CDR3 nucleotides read TGTGCCAGCAGTGACTCGGGGGGGGCGAACACCGGGGAGCTGTTTTTT.

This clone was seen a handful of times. This CDR3 reads CASSVFQTGELFF. The DNA for the CDR3 is TGTGCCAGCAGCGTCTTTCAGACCGGGGAGCTGTTTTTT. The rearrangement uses TRBV9 and TRBJ2-2; D unclear. Trimming cost V 2 bases and J 5 bases, with 7 bases left between them. The CDR3 contains 13 residues. The germline V gene has CDR1 SGDLS and CDR2 YYNGEE. Full variable domain (remainder filled in from reference TRBV9 and TRBJ2-2): DSGVTQTPKHLITATGQRVTLRCSPRSGDLSVYWYQQSLDQGLQFLIQYYNGEERAKGNILERFSAQQFPDLHSELNLSSLELGDSALYFCASSVFQTGELFFGEGSRLTVL.

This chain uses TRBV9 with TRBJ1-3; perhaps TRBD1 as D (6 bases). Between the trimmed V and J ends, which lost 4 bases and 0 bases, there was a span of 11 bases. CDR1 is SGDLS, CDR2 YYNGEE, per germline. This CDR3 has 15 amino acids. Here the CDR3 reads CASSSQGASGNTIYF. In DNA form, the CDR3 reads TGTGCCAGCAGCTCACAGGGAGCCTCTGGAAACACCATATATTTT.

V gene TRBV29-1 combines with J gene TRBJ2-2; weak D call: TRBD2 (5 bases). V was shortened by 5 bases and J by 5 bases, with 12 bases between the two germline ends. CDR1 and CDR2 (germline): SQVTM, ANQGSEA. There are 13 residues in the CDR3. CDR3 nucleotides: TGCAGCGTTAATGTGTGGGAGACCGGGGAGCTGTTTTTT. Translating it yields CSVNVWETGELFF.

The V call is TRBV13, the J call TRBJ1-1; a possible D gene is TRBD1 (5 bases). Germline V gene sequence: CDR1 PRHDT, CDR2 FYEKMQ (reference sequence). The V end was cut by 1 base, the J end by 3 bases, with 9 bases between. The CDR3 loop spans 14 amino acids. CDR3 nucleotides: TGTGCCAGCAGCTTAGAAGGGGAGGACACTGAAGCTTTCTTT. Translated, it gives CASSLEGEDTEAFF. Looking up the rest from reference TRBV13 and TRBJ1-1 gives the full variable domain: AAGVIQSPRHLIKEKRETATLKCYPIPRHDTVYWYQQGPGQDPQFLISFYEKMQSDKGSIPDRFSAQQFSDYHSELNMSSLELGDSALYFCASSLEGEDTEAFFGQGTRLTVV.

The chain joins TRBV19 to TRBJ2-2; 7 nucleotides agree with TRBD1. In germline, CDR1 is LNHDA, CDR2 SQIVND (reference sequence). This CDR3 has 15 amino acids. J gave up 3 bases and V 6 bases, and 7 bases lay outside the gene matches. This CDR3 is CASRERGRDTGELFF. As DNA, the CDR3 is TGTGCCAGTAGAGAGAGGGGGCGAGACACCGGGGAGCTGTTTTTT. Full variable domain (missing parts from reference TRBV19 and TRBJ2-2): DGGITQSPKYLFRKEGQNVTLSCEQNLNHDAMYWYRQDPGQGLRLIYYSQIVNDFQKGDIAEGYSVSREKKESFPLTVTSAQKNPTAFYLCASRERGRDTGELFFGEGSRLTVL.

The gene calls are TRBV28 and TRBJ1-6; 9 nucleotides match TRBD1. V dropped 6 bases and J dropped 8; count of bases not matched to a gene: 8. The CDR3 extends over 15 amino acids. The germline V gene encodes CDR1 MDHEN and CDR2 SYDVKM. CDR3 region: CASRPGQGVYSPLHF. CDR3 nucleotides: TGTGCCAGCAGACCGGGACAGGGTGTTTATTCACCCCTCCACTTT. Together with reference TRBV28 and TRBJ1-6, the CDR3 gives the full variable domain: DVKVTQSSRYLVKRTGEKVFLECVQDMDHENMFWYRQDPGLGLRLIYFSYDVKMKEKGDIPEGYSVSREKKERFSLILESASTNQTSMYLCASRPGQGVYSPLHFGNGTRLTVT.

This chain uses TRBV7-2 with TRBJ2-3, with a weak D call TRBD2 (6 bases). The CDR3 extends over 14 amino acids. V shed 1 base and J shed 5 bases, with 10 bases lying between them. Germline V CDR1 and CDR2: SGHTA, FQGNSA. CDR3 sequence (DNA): TGTGCCAGCAGCTTAGGTCGGACTAAAGATACGCAGTATTTT. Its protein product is CASSLGRTKDTQYF.

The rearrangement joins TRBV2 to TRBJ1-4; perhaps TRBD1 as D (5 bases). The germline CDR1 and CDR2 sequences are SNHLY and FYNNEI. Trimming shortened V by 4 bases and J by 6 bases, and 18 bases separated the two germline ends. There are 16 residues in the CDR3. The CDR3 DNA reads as TGTGCCAGCAGTGCTCCGGGGGGGAAAGGGTATGAAAAACTGTTTTTT. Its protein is CASSAPGGKGYEKLFF. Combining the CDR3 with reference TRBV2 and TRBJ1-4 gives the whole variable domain EPEVTQTPSHQVTQMGQEVILRCVPISNHLYFYWYRQILGQKVEFLVSFYNNEISEKSEIFDDQFSVERPDGSNFTLKIRSTKLEDSAMYFCASSAPGGKGYEKLFFGSGTQLSVL.

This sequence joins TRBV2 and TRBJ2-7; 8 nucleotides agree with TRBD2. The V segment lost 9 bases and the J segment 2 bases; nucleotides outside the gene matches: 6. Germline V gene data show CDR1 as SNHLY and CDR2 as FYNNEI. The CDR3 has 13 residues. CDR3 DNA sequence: TGTGCCAGAGGGCGGGGGGCTACCTACGAGCAGTACTTC. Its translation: CARGRGATYEQYF. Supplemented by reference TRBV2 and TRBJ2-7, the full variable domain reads EPEVTQTPSHQVTQMGQEVILRCVPISNHLYFYWYRQILGQKVEFLVSFYNNEISEKSEIFDDQFSVERPDGSNFTLKIRSTKLEDSAMYFCARGRGATYEQYFGPGTRLTVT.

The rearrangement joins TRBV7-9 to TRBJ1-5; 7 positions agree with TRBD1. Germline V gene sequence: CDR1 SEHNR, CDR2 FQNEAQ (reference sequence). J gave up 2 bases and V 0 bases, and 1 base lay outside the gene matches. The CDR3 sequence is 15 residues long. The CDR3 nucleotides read TGTGCCAGCAGCTTAGCGGGGACAGGCAATCAGCCCCAGCATTTT. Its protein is CASSLAGTGNQPQHF.

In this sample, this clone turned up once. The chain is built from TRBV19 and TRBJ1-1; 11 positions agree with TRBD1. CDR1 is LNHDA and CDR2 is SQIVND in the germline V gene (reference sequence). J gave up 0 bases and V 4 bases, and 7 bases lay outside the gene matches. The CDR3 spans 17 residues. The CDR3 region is CASSTRTGGPMNTEAFF. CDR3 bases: TGTGCCAGTAGTACCCGGACAGGGGGCCCCATGAACACTGAAGCTTTCTTT.

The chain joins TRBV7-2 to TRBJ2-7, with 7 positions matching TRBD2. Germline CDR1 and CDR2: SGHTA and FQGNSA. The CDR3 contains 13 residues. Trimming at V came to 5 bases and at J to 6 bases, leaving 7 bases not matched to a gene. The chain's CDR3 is CASSPGRGSEQYF. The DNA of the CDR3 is TGTGCCAGCAGCCCAGGGCGGGGGAGCGAGCAGTACTTC.

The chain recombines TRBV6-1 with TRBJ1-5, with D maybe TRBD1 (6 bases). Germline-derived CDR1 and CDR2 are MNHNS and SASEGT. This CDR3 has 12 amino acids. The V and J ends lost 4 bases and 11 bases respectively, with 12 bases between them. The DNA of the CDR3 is TGTGCCAGCAGTGGGGACAAACAATCCCAGCATTTT. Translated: CASSGDKQSQHF.

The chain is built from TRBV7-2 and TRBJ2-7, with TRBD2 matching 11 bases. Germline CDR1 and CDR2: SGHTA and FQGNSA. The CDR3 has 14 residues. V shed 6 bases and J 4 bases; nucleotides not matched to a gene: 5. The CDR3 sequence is CASRVAGGQYEQYF. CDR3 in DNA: TGTGCCAGCAGGGTAGCGGGGGGGCAGTACGAGCAGTACTTC.

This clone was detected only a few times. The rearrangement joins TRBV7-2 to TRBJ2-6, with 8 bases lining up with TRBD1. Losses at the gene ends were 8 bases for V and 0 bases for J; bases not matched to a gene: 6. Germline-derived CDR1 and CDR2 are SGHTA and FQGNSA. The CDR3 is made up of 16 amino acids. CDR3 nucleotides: TGTGCCAGCGGACAGGGACATTTCTCTGGGGCCAACGTCCTGACTTTC. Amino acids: CASGQGHFSGANVLTF. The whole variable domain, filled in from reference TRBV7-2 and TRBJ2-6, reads GAGVSQSPSNKVTEKGKDVELRCDPISGHTALYWYRQSLGQGLEFLIYFQGNSAPDKSGLPSDRFSAERTGGSVSTLTIQRTQQEDSAVYLCASGQGHFSGANVLTFGAGSRLTVL.

Written as DNA, the CDR3 is TGTGCCAGCAGTTCCGACGAGGGGGCTAATGAAAAACTGTTTTTT. This gives the protein CASSSDEGANEKLFF. The chain couples TRBV6-5 to TRBJ1-4; a weak D match, TRBD1 (6 bases). The germline V gene encodes CDR1 MNHEY and CDR2 SVGAGI. V lost 4 bases, J lost 3 bases, and 12 bases lay in between. This CDR3 region has 15 residues.

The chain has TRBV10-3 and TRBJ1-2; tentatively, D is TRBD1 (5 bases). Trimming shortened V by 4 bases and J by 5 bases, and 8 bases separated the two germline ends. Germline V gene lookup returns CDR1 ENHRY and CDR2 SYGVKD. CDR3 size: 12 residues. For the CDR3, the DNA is TGTGCCATCAGTGCGGGGGGTTATGGCTACACCTTC. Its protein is CAISAGGYGYTF.